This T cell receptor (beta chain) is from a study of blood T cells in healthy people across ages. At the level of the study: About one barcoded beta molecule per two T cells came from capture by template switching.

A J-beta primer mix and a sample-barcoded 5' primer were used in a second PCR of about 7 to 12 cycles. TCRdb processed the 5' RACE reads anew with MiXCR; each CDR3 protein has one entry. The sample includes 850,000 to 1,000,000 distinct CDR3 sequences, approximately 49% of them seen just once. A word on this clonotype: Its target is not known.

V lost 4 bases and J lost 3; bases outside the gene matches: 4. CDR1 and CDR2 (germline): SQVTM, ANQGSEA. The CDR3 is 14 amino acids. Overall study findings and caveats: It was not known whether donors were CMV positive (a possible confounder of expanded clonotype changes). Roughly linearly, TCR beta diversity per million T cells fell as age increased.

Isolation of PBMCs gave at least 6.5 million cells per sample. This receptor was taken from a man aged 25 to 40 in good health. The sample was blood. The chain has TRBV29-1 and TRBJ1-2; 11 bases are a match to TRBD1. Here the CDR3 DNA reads TGCAGCGTTGCTGGACAGGGGGCCTACTATGGCTACACCTTC. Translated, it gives CSVAGQGAYYGYTF.